The 13 T cell receptor beta chains reported below all come from one sample, sequenced in a study of T cells in women clearing cervical HPV infection. Measured with immunoSEQ multiplex PCR; TCRdb has only the in-frame clones, and not every one. This sample contains under 40,000 clones. The sequencing input was blood buffy coat. Source of these receptors: a woman aged 18 to 75 with a cervical HPV16 infection that either progressed to CIN3+ or cleared (not recorded which).

This CDR3 reads CASSQRSAGELFF. The DNA read from the CDR3 is TGTGCCAGCTCACAAAGGTCCGCCGGGGAG. This rearrangement joins TRBV18 to TRBJ2-2; D remains unclear. Sequencing ends 3 residues short of the CDR3 end; the germline J gene provides the rest. The V and J ends lost 4 bases and 6 bases respectively, with 9 bases between them. Germline V lookup: CDR1 KGHSH, CDR2 LQKENI. The CDR3 length is 13 residues.

Remarks on this clone: Read data end 3 residues before the CDR3 end; the end is taken from the germline J gene. The chain uses TRBV19 and TRBJ2-7; D possibly corresponds to TRBD1 (5 bases). Germline CDR1 LNHDA, CDR2 SQIVND (reference sequence). The germline V and J ends were trimmed by 3 bases and 0 bases, with 9 bases remaining between them. CDR3 length: 14 amino acids. The CDR3 reads CASSIQGNSYEQYF. The DNA read from the CDR3 is TGTGCCAGTAGTATCCAGGGCAACTCCTACGAG.

Comment on this clone: The missing CDR3 end, 3 residues past where the read stops, is filled in from the germline J gene. The J gene is TRBJ1-5, the V gene TRBV18, with D possibly being TRBD1 (5 bases). The germline gives CDR1 KGHSH, CDR2 LQKENI. The CDR3 runs 16 residues. The ends were cut back, 2 bases at V and 0 bases at J, with 11 bases in the middle. This CDR3 reads CASSPERDYSNQPQHF. The part of the CDR3 DNA that was read is TGTGCCAGCTCACCAGAAAGGGACTATAGCAATCAGCCC.

As for this clone: Read coverage stops 3 residues before the CDR3 terminus; the germline J gene supplies the remainder. The J gene is TRBJ2-5, the V gene TRBV4-1; D is possibly TRBD2 (6 bases). The CDR3 runs to 18 residues. Germline V gene sequence: CDR1 MGHRA, CDR2 YSYEKL. The V end was cut by 5 bases, the J end by 4 bases, with 26 bases between. The covered CDR3 bases are TGCGCCAGCAGCTCGGCGGGGCGGAAGATCATGACTGCAGAGACC. It is translated as CASSSAGRKIMTAET. The CDR3 reads in full as CASSSAGRKIMTAETQYF.

The CDR3 region is CASSYPDNEQFF. The CDR3 bases that were read are TGTGCCAGCAGTTACCCGGACAATGAG. V usage is TRBV6-2 or TRBV6-3 and J usage is TRBJ2-1; D gene ambiguous. The CDR3 end falls 3 residues outside the read, so it is completed with the germline J gene. Germline CDR1 and CDR2: MNHEY and SVGEGT. This CDR3 spans 12 amino acids. V shed 2 bases and J shed 5 bases, with 4 bases lying between them.

On this clone itself: The read terminates 3 residues ahead of where the CDR3 ends, so the germline J gene completes it. The genes are TRBV20-1 and TRBJ1-1, with unresolved D. The CDR3 has 16 amino acids. V was shortened by 0 bases and J by 3 bases, with 17 bases between the two germline ends. The germline V gene encodes CDR1 DFQATT and CDR2 SNEGSKA (reference sequence). The CDR3 region is CSARDIGPQSYTEAFF. CDR3 bases read: TGCAGTGCTAGAGATATCGGCCCACAGTCATACACTGAA.

About this clone: Read coverage stops 3 residues before the CDR3 terminus; the germline J gene supplies the remainder. The V gene is TRBV12-3 or TRBV12-4, the J gene TRBJ2-1; 11 bases agree with TRBD2. With 6 bases clipped from V and 6 bases from J, the junction kept 7 bases outside the gene matches. This CDR3 is 15 amino acids long. Partial CDR3 DNA: TGTGCCAGCAGCCCACTAGCGGGAGTTTCCAATGAG. Translating it yields CASSPLAGVSNE. The entire CDR3 sequence reads CASSPLAGVSNEQFF.

Turning to this clone: Read sequence stops 3 residues before the CDR3 end, and the germline J gene provides the missing end. The rearrangement links TRBV20-1 to TRBJ2-1, with 13 bases matching TRBD2. This CDR3 is 14 amino acids long. V was pared by 6 bases and J by 8 bases, with 7 bases of the junction left unmatched. Germline CDR1 DFQATT, CDR2 SNEGSKA (reference sequence). CDR3 loop: CSATGTSGNDEQFF. The sequenced CDR3 bases are TGCAGTGCCACCGGGACTAGCGGGAACGATGAG.

Comment on this clone: The CDR3 extends 3 residues past the end of the read, so its final part is completed from the germline J gene. The chain is built from TRBV18 and TRBJ2-2, with D maybe TRBD1 (6 bases). Germline V CDR1 and CDR2: KGHSH, LQKENI. This CDR3 is built from 19 residues. The part of the CDR3 DNA that was read is TGTGCCAGCTCACCACGTATTGGGGGACAAATCTCTGGGGCCAACGTG. Amino acids: CASSPRIGGQISGANV. The entire CDR3 protein reads CASSPRIGGQISGANVLFF.

Details on this clone: The read falls 3 residues short of the CDR3 end, and the missing part is taken from the germline J gene. The V and J genes are TRBV5-4 and TRBJ1-2; D is perhaps TRBD1 (6 bases). With 5 bases removed from V and 4 bases from J, the gap between germline ends came to 15 bases. The CDR3 totals 14 residues. Germline V CDR1 and CDR2: SGHNT, YYREEE (reference sequence). CDR3 loop: CASRFAGASYGYTF. Incomplete CDR3 DNA: TGTGCCAGCAGATTCGCGGGGGCTAGCTATGGC.

Points on this clone: Coverage ceases 3 residues before the CDR3 finishes, and the germline J gene fills in the end. The chain couples TRBV14 to TRBJ2-3; 9 nucleotides agree with TRBD2. Germline loops: CDR1 SGHDN, CDR2 FVKESK. The CDR3 totals 20 residues. This chain's CDR3 is CASSQVDYSLTTSGSRTQYF. CDR3 DNA, as far as it was read: TGTGCCAGCAGCCAAGTCGACTATTCTCTGACGACTAGCGGTTCAAGGACG.

Notes on this clone: The read terminates 3 residues ahead of where the CDR3 ends, so the germline J gene completes it. The rearrangement joins TRBV6-1 to TRBJ1-3; 8 nucleotides align to TRBD1. Trimming removed 6 bases from V and 0 bases from J; junction bases left unmatched: 7. The germline V gene encodes CDR1 MNHNS and CDR2 SASEGT. This CDR3 has 16 amino acids. CDR3 in amino acids: CASREPGQGSGNTIYF. The CDR3 bases that were read are TGTGCCAGCAGAGAACCCGGACAGGGCTCTGGAAACACC.

With respect to this clone: The read falls 3 residues short of the CDR3 end, and the missing part is taken from the germline J gene. V and J are TRBV6-2 or TRBV6-3 and TRBJ1-5, with D perhaps matching TRBD1 (5 bases). V shed 2 bases and J shed 3 bases, with 17 bases lying between them. The CDR3 is 17 residues long. The germline gives CDR1 MNHEY, CDR2 SVGEGT. CDR3 sequence: CASSYPLGGGFNQPQHF. The CDR3 DNA, read in part, is TGTGCCAGCAGTTACCCCCTCGGTGGGGGGTTCAATCAGCCC.